Below are 28 T cell receptor beta chains sequenced from a single sample in a study of cytomegalovirus exposure and HLA in healthy donors (dated by TCRdb to about 2017). The library was obtained by the immunoSEQ multiplex PCR assay. For the multiplex PCR, a mixture combining 60 forward primers for TCR Vbeta segments and 13 reverse primers for TCR Jbeta segments was used. In TCRdb, the immuneACCESS table is reduced to in-frame sequences with V and J assigned. These tables do not hold every clone; where another copy was compared, an unresolved V gene accounts for under half, and the others remain unexplained. In this sample the table shows about 180,000 clones, 76% of which occur a single time. The ten largest clones add up to 2.5% of the sample. The sequencing sample was made of PBMCs. The receptor set was obtained from a woman between 25 and 40 years old in good health and CMV-seropositive.

This clone is a singleton in its sample. The chain employs TRBV2 and TRBJ2-7, with 8 bases aligning to TRBD1. The CDR3 is 15 residues long. Germline CDR1 and CDR2: SNHLY and FYNNEI. The ends lost 7 bases at V and 1 base at J; junction bases unmatched: 9. Written as DNA, the CDR3 is TGTGCCAGCACCGAGGGACAGGCCCTTTCCTACGAGCAGTACTTC. As protein: CASTEGQALSYEQYF.

This clone was seen a handful of times. V and J are TRBV6-4 and TRBJ2-1; 7 nucleotides line up with TRBD1. The V gene end was trimmed by 2 bases and the J gene end by 6 bases; junction bases not matched to a gene: 7. This CDR3 contains 15 residues. Germline-derived CDR1 and CDR2 are MRHNA and SNTAGT. The CDR3 nucleotides read TGTGCCAGCAGTGACGAAGTGACAGGGCGCAATGAGCAGTTCTTC. Protein product: CASSDEVTGRNEQFF.

The V and J genes are TRBV5-1 and TRBJ2-5; 10 positions match TRBD1. This CDR3 comprises 16 residues. Per the germline V gene, CDR1 is SGHRS and CDR2 is YFSETQ. V was pared by 7 bases and J by 1 base, with 10 bases of the junction left unmatched. The CDR3 bases are TGCGCCAGCTGCGACAGGGGGCCCTATTTCCAAGAGACCCAGTACTTC. Translation gives CASCDRGPYFQETQYF. Full variable domain (outside the CDR3, taken from reference TRBV5-1 and TRBJ2-5): KAGVTQTPRYLIKTRGQQVTLSCSPISGHRSVSWYQQTPGQGLQFLFEYFSETQRNKGNFPGRFSGRQFSNSRSEMNVSTLELGDSALYLCASCDRGPYFQETQYFGPGTRLLVL.

V and J are TRBV7-2 and TRBJ1-5, with 8 positions matching TRBD1. V lost 3 bases, J lost 1 base, and 5 bases stayed unmatched. This CDR3 region has 16 residues. Germline CDR1 and CDR2: SGHTA and FQGNSA. Written as DNA, the CDR3 is TGTGCCAGCAGCTTTCGGACAGGGTTAAGCAATCAGCCCCAGCATTTT. This encodes CASSFRTGLSNQPQHF.

The CDR3 here is CASSLTGYDYEQYF. The CDR3 coding sequence is TGTGCCAGCAGCTTAACGGGGTACGACTACGAGCAGTACTTC. This rearrangement joins TRBV7-8 to TRBJ2-7; a weak D match, TRBD2 (5 bases). The CDR3 loop spans 14 amino acids. Germline-derived CDR1 and CDR2 are SGHVS and FQNEAQ. V shed 2 bases and J shed 3 bases, with 11 bases lying between them.

The chain links TRBV4-2 to TRBJ2-7, with 7 bases that match TRBD1. V trimming: 4 bases; J trimming: 6 bases; junction bases outside the gene matches: 9. The CDR3 spans 14 residues. CDR1 and CDR2 from the germline V gene are LGHNA and YNFKEQ. The CDR3 here is CASSPLGAGGEQYF. Written as DNA, the CDR3 is TGTGCCAGCAGCCCCCTGGGGGCAGGGGGCGAGCAGTACTTC.

V usage is TRBV4-1 and J usage is TRBJ2-3; D may be TRBD1 (6 bases). The V end lost 1 base, the J end lost 3 bases, and 17 bases lay between the germline ends. Germline V gene lookup returns CDR1 MGHRA and CDR2 YSYEKL. The CDR3 is 17 amino acids. DNA for the CDR3: TGCGCCAGCAGCCAAGTCTCCCCGGGGCAGGGGACAGATACGCAGTATTTT. It encodes CASSQVSPGQGTDTQYF.

The chain employs TRBV5-6 and TRBJ1-4; the D gene is possibly TRBD1 (6 bases). The CDR3 is made up of 14 amino acids. Germline assignment: CDR1 SGHDT and CDR2 YYEEEE. Trimming took off 4 bases at V and 8 bases at J, with 15 bases between the two ends. DNA of the CDR3: TGTGCCAGCAGCCGGGGGGGGCCATACGAAAAACTGTTTTTT. Translation gives CASSRGGPYEKLFF.

The chain combines TRBV7-9 with TRBJ1-2; maybe TRBD1 (6 bases). This CDR3 region has 15 residues. Germline loops: CDR1 SEHNR, CDR2 FQNEAQ (reference sequence). The V and J ends lost 5 bases and 1 base respectively, with 14 bases between them. CDR3 sequence: CASSLGQSNNYGYTF. The CDR3 DNA is TGTGCCAGCAGCCTCGGACAGTCTAATAACTATGGCTACACCTTC.

The J gene is TRBJ2-7, the V gene TRBV10-3; 10 bases line up with TRBD1. Trimming cost V 1 base and J 5 bases; bases outside gene matches: 5. The CDR3 covers 15 residues. In germline, CDR1 is ENHRY, CDR2 SYGVKD. The CDR3, as DNA: TGTGCCATCAGTGAGTTCGACAGGGGGCGCAACGAGCAGTACTTC. It yields the protein CAISEFDRGRNEQYF.

The chain combines TRBV4-1 with TRBJ2-7; weak D call: TRBD1 (5 bases). The V and J ends lost 0 bases and 2 bases respectively, with 14 bases between them. Germline lookup yields CDR1 MGHRA and CDR2 YSYEKL. The CDR3 covers 16 residues. The CDR3 sequence is CASSQDTRQTAYEQYF. The DNA for the CDR3 is TGCGCCAGCAGCCAAGATACCCGACAGACTGCCTACGAGCAGTACTTC.

The chain has TRBV5-4 and TRBJ1-4, with 9 nucleotides matching TRBD1. The CDR3 contains 16 residues. After removal of 4 bases from V and 5 bases from J, the junction contained 9 bases not matched to a gene. Germline assignment: CDR1 SGHNT and CDR2 YYREEE (reference sequence). The DNA of the CDR3 is TGTGCCAGCAGCCCGACCCTGGACAGGGGAAATGAAAAACTGTTTTTT. Its protein is CASSPTLDRGNEKLFF.

The chain has TRBV27 and TRBJ2-7; 8 bases match TRBD2. The length of the CDR3 is 15 residues. Germline assignment: CDR1 MNHEY and CDR2 SMNVEV (reference sequence). V shed 5 bases and J 5 bases; nucleotides not matched to a gene: 11. CDR3: CASSPRGGRWDEQYF. The CDR3 DNA follows: TGTGCCAGCAGTCCTCGGGGGGGGAGATGGGACGAGCAGTACTTC.

This clone was recorded a few times. The V and J genes are TRBV18 and TRBJ2-5; D gene unclear. Trimming removed 5 bases at V and 2 bases at J, with 9 bases between. The CDR3 consists of 13 residues. The germline CDR1 and CDR2 sequences are KGHSH and LQKENI. This CDR3 reads CASSISVQETQYF. The CDR3 DNA follows: TGTGCCAGCTCAATTTCGGTACAAGAGACCCAGTACTTC.

The rearrangement uses TRBV6-1 and TRBJ1-5; a possible D gene is TRBD1 (5 bases). Germline lookup yields CDR1 MNHNS and CDR2 SASEGT. V shed 4 bases and J shed 0 bases, with 13 bases lying between them. The CDR3 runs to 16 residues. The CDR3 region has the DNA TGTGCCAGCAGTGTACAGGCGGTCAGTAGCAATCAGCCCCAGCATTTT. Protein sequence: CASSVQAVSSNQPQHF.

As DNA, the CDR3 is TGTGCCAGCAGCCCGGGACAGTTTTACTACGAGCAGTACTTC. Translating it yields CASSPGQFYYEQYF. The chain has TRBV5-6 and TRBJ2-7; TRBD1 agrees at 7 bases. Germline V gene sequence: CDR1 SGHDT, CDR2 YYEEEE. CDR3 length: 14 amino acids. Trimming removed 4 bases from V and 3 bases from J; junction bases left unmatched: 7.

This clone was seen more than once but under ten times. V gene TRBV10-1 combines with J gene TRBJ2-1, with 9 bases lining up with TRBD2. Per germline, CDR1 WNHNN and CDR2 SYGVQD (reference sequence). This CDR3 has 15 amino acids. With 6 bases clipped from V and 4 bases from J, the junction kept 7 bases outside the gene matches. The CDR3 sequence: CASSQAGGKYNEQFF. CDR3 in DNA: TGCGCCAGCAGCCAAGCGGGGGGCAAGTACAATGAGCAGTTCTTC.

V gene TRBV25-1 combines with J gene TRBJ1-2, with 7 bases matching TRBD1. The germline V gene encodes CDR1 MGHDK and CDR2 SYGVNS. The CDR3 runs 14 residues. The V gene end was trimmed by 2 bases and the J gene end by 2 bases; junction bases not matched to a gene: 2. In DNA, the CDR3 is TGTGCCAGCAGTGAACTGGACAGGAACTATGGCTACACCTTC. It codes for CASSELDRNYGYTF.

The chain has TRBV27 and TRBJ1-1, with 7 bases that match TRBD1. CDR3 length equals 15 residues. Germline assignment: CDR1 MNHEY and CDR2 SMNVEV (reference sequence). V lost 0 bases and J lost 6; bases outside the gene matches: 7. CDR3 region: CASSLSTTGSAEAFF. CDR3 bases: TGTGCCAGCAGTTTATCTACGACAGGGTCCGCTGAAGCTTTCTTT.

J is TRBJ2-1 and V is TRBV19; possibly TRBD1 for D (6 bases). Germline V gene lookup returns CDR1 LNHDA and CDR2 SQIVND (reference sequence). The germline V and J ends were trimmed by 7 bases and 0 bases, with 22 bases remaining between them. This CDR3 comprises 18 residues. The CDR3 DNA is TGTGCCAGTAATATCGCAATCACAGGGACCCGCTCCTACAATGAGCAGTTCTTC. It codes for CASNIAITGTRSYNEQFF.

J is TRBJ2-5 and V is TRBV7-6; TRBD1 matches at 7 bases. The CDR3 spans 15 residues. Germline trimming cut 6 bases from V and 2 bases from J; bases unmatched to any gene: 9. CDR1 SGHVS and CDR2 FNYEAQ come from the germline V gene. The chain's CDR3 is CASRIRTGDQETQYF. CDR3 in DNA: TGTGCCAGCAGAATCCGAACAGGGGATCAAGAGACCCAGTACTTC.

V is TRBV4-1 and J is TRBJ2-1; tentatively, D is TRBD2 (5 bases). In germline, CDR1 is MGHRA, CDR2 YSYEKL. This CDR3 has 13 amino acids. The V end lost 4 bases, the J end lost 9 bases, and 13 bases lay between the germline ends. The CDR3 DNA reads TGCGCCAGCAGCCCTCCCGGAGAGGGTGAGCAGTTCTTC. This codes for CASSPPGEGEQFF.

About this clone itself: The identical CDR3 is also encoded by other nucleotide sequences in the sample. The V gene is TRBV2, the J gene TRBJ1-5; D may be TRBD1 (6 bases). Germline-derived CDR1 and CDR2 are SNHLY and FYNNEI. This CDR3 region has 14 residues. V was trimmed by 5 bases and J by 1 base, leaving 9 bases between them. CDR3: CASSPTGSNQPQHF. CDR3 bases: TGTGCCAGCAGTCCTACAGGGAGCAATCAGCCCCAGCATTTT. Full variable domain (missing parts from reference TRBV2 and TRBJ1-5): EPEVTQTPSHQVTQMGQEVILRCVPISNHLYFYWYRQILGQKVEFLVSFYNNEISEKSEIFDDQFSVERPDGSNFTLKIRSTKLEDSAMYFCASSPTGSNQPQHFGDGTRLSIL.

This clone appeared a single time. This chain connects TRBV10-3 to TRBJ1-1; the match to TRBD1 covers 9 bases. Germline loops: CDR1 ENHRY, CDR2 SYGVKD. V shed 6 bases and J 0 bases; nucleotides not matched to a gene: 5. The CDR3 length is 15 residues. For the CDR3, the DNA is TGTGCCATCAGCCAGACAGGGGGGGTGAACACTGAAGCTTTCTTT. As protein: CAISQTGGVNTEAFF.

CDR3 DNA: TGCGCCAGCAGCCTGTCCCCGGGTGGGGAGCTGTTTTTT. The encoded protein is CASSLSPGGELFF. This chain joins TRBV4-1 and TRBJ2-2; D is ambiguous. The CDR3 covers 13 residues. From germline, CDR1 is MGHRA and CDR2 YSYEKL. Trimming removed 4 bases at V and 8 bases at J, with 11 bases between.

The chain combines TRBV9 with TRBJ1-1, with 8 bases identical to TRBD1. V trimming: 4 bases; J trimming: 5 bases; junction bases outside the gene matches: 7. CDR3 size: 14 residues. Germline values: CDR1 SGDLS, CDR2 YYNGEE. The CDR3, as DNA: TGTGCCAGCAGCCCGGCGGACAGGGAGACTGAAGCTTTCTTT. Protein sequence: CASSPADRETEAFF.

J is TRBJ1-1 and V is TRBV6-5; TRBD1 agrees at 10 bases. The J segment lost 5 bases and the V segment lost 2 bases, leaving 5 bases of the junction unmatched. Per the germline V gene, CDR1 is MNHEY and CDR2 is SVGAGI. The length of the CDR3 is 15 residues. The CDR3 coding sequence is TGTGCCAGCAGTTACGCCGGACAGGGGGAAACTGAAGCTTTCTTT. Its translation is CASSYAGQGETEAFF.

This chain links TRBV5-4 with TRBJ2-2; D might be TRBD1 (5 bases). V was shortened by 0 bases and J by 1 base, with 10 bases between the two germline ends. This CDR3 has 16 residues. In germline, CDR1 is SGHNT, CDR2 YYREEE (reference sequence). The DNA of the CDR3 is TGTGCCAGCAGCTTGGAAGCAGGGCAGAACACCGGGGAGCTGTTTTTT. This encodes CASSLEAGQNTGELFF.